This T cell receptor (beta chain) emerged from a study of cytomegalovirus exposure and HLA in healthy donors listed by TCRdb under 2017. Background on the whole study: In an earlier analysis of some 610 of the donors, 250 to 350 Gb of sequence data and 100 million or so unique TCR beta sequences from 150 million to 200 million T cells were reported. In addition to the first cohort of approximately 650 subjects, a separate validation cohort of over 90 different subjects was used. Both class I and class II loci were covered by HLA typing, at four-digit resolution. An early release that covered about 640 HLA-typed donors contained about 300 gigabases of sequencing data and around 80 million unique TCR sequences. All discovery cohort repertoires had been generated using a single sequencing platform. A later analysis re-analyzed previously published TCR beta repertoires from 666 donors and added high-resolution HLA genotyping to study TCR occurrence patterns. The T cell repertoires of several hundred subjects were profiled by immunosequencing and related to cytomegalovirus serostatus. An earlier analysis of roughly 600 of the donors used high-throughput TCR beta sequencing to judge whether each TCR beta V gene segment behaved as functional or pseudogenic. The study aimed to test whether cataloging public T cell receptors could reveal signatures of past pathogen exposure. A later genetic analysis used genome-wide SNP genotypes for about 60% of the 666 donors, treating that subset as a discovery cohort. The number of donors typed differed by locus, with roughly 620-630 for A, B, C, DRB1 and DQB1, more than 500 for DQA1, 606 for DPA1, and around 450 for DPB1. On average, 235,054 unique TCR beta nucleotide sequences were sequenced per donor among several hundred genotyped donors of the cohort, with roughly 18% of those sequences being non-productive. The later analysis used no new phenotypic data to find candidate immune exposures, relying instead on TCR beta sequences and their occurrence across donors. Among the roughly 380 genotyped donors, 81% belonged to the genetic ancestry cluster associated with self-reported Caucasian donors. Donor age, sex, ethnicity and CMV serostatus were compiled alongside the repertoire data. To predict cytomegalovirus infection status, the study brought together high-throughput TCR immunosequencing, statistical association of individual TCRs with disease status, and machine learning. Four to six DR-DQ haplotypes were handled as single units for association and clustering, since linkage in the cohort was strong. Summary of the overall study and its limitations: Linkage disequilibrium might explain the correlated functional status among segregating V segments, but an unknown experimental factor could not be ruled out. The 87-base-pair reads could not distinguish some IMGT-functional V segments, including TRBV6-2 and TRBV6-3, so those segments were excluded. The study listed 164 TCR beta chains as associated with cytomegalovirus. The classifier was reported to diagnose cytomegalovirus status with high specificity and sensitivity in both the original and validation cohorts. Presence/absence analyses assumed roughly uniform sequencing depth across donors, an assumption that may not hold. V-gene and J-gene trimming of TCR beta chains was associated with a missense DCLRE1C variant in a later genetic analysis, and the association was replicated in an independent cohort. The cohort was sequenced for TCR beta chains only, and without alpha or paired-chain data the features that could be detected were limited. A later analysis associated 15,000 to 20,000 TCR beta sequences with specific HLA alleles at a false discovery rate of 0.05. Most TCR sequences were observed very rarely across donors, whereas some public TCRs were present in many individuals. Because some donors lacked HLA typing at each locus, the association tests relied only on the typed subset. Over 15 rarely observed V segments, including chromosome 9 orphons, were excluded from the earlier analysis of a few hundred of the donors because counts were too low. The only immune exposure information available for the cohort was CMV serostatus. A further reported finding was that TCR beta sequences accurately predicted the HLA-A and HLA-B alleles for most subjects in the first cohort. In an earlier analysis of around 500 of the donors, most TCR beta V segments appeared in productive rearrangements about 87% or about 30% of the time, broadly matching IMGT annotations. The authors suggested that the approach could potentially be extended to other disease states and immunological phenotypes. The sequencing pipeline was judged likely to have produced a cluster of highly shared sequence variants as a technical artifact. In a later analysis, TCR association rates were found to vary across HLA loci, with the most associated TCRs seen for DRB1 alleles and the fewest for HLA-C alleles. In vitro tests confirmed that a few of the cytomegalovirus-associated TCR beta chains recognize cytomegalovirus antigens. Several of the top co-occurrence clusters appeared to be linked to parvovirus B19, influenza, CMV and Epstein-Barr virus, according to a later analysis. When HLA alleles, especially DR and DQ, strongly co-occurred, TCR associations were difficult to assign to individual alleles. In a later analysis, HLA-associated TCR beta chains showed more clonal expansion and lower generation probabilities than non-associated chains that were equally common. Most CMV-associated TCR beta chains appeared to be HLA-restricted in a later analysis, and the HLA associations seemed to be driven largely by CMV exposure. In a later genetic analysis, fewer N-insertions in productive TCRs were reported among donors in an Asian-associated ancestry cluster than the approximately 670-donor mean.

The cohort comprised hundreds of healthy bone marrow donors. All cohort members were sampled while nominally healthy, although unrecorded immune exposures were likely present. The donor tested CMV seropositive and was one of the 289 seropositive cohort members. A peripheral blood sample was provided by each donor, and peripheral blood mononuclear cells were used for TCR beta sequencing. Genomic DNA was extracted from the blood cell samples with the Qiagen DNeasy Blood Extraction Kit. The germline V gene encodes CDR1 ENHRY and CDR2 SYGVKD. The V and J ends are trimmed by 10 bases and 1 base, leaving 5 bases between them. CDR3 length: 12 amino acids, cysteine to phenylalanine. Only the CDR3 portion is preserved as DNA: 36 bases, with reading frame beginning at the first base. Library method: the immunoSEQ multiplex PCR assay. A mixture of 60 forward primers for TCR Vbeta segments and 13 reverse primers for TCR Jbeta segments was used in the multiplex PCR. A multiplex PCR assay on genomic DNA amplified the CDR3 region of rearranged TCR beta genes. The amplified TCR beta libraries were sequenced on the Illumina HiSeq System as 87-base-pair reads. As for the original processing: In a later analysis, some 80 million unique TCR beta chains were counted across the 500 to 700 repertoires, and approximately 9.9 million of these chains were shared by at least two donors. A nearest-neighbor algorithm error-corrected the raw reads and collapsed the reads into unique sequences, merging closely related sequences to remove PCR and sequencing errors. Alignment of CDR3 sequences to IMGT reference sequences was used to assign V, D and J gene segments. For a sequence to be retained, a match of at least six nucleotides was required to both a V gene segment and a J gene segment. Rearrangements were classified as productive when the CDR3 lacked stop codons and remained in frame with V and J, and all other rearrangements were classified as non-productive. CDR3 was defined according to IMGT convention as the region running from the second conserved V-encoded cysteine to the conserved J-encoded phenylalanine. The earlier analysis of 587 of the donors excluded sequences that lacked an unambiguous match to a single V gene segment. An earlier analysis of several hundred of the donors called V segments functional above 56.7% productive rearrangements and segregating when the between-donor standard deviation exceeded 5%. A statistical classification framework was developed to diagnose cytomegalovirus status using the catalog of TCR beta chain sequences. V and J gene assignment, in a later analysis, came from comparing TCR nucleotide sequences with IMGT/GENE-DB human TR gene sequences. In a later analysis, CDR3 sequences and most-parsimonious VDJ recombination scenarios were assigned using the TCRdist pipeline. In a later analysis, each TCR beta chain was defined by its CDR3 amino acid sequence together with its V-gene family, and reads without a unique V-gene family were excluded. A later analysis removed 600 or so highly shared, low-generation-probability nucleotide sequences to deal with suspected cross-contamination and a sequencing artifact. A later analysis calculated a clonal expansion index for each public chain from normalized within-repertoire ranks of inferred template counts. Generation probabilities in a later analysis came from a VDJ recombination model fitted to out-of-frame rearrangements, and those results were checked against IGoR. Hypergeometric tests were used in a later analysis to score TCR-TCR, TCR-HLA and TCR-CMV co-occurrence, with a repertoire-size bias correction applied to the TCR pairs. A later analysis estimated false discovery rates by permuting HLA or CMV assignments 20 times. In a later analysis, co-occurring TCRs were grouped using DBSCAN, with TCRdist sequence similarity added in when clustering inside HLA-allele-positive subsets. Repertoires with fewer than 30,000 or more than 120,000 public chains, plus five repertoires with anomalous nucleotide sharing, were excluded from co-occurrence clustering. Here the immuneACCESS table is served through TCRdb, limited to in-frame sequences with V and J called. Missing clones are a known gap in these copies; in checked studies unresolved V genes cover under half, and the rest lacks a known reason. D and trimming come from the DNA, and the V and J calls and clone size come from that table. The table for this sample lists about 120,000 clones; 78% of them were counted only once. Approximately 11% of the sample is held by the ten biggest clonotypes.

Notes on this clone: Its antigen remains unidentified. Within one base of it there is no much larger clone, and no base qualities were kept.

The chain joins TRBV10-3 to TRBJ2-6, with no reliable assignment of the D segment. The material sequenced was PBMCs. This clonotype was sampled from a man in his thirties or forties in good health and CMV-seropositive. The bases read TGTGCCACCATGTCTGGGGCCAACGTCCTGACTTTC. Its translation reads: CATMSGANVLTF.